Sequencing of this TCR beta chain was carried out in a study of cytomegalovirus exposure and HLA in healthy donors. The CDR3 contains 12 residues. Germline CDR1 reads GTSNPN; CDR2 reads SVGIG (reference sequence). V lost 1 base and J 8 bases, leaving 8 bases between the germline ends. Profiled with immunoSEQ multiplex PCR; TCRdb holds only in-frame clones, not every one. This table has over 75,000 clones, around 84% appearing once. Sequencing was carried out using PBMCs. The V and J genes are TRBV30 and TRBJ1-4; D unresolved. This TCR was recovered from a young man in good health and CMV-seropositive. The CDR3 loop reads CAWSDYSEKLFF. CDR3 coding DNA: TGTGCCTGGAGTGACTACTCAGAAAAACTGTTTTTT.